This T cell receptor (beta chain) was identified in a study of CD8 T cells in ankylosing spondylitis. Per germline, CDR1 DFQATT and CDR2 SNEGSKA (reference sequence). Unmatched junction bases numbered 5, after V lost 0 bases and J lost 5 bases. This CDR3 is 15 amino acids long. Whole-study results and caveats: Blood of patients with ankylosing spondylitis appeared to be characterized by a TCR beta motif of roughly eight highly homologous variants.

For TCR beta, libraries came from quantitative 5'-RACE with molecular barcodes. TCRdb processed the 5' RACE reads anew with MiXCR; each CDR3 protein has one entry. The table has around 17,000 distinct CDR3 sequences, approximately 8.4% seen once. A few counts support this clonotype. Its antigen is as yet unknown. The receptor comes from a male donor with ankylosing spondylitis or in good health (not recorded which). The genes are TRBV20-1 and TRBJ2-4, with 9 bases aligning to TRBD2. Specimen: blood. CDR3 amino acids: CSARDAAGGENIQYF. As DNA, the CDR3 is TGCAGTGCTAGAGATGCGGCGGGAGGGGAAAACATTCAGTACTTC.